This T cell receptor (beta chain) was captured in a study of blood T cell repertoires in COVID-19. Overall study context: Specimens from acute and convalescent COVID-19 originated in the United States, Italy and Spain. PBMCs, B-cell-depleted T cells, or T cells provided the cDNA or gDNA that made up the material.

In the source study's methods: Estimation of nucleated cell counts was performed using reference gene primer amplification. This table comes from immunoSEQ multiplex PCR, and its TCRdb copy is limited to in-frame clones, with some not included. V and J calls plus clone size are reproduced from that table; the DNA served to infer D and trimming. The sample includes some 180,000 clones, 83% of them seen just once. Per germline, CDR1 SNHLY and CDR2 FYNNEI. CDR3 length: 15 residues. V lost 1 base to trimming and J lost 3 bases, with 10 bases between them. The sequence was collected from a woman of 80 years or more with acute or convalescent COVID-19. The source material was peripheral blood. The rearrangement links TRBV2 to TRBJ1-5; possibly TRBD1 for D (6 bases). The CDR3 protein is CASSEGTAFNQPQHF. CDR3 bases: TGTGCCAGCAGTGAAGGGACAGCTTTCAATCAGCCCCAGCATTTT.